This T cell receptor beta chain stems from a study of blood T cell repertoires in COVID-19. On the study more broadly: The study drew acute and convalescent COVID-19 samples from the United States, Italy and Spain.

Profiling relied on immunoSEQ multiplex PCR, and the TCRdb table lists in-frame clones only, not all of them. Of about 250,000 clones listed, approximately 83% are singletons. This clone was counted once. The germline gives CDR1 LGHNA, CDR2 YNFKEQ. V shed 2 bases and J shed 3 bases, with 17 bases lying between them. The CDR3 is 17 amino acids. This sequence originates from a man in his fifties who had recovered from COVID-19. Input material: PBMCs or T cells enriched from blood (not recorded which). The chain couples TRBV4-2 to TRBJ1-5; possibly TRBD1 for D (6 bases). CDR3 residues: CASSQFRGESLNQPQHF. CDR3 coding DNA: TGTGCCAGCAGCCAATTCAGGGGTGAAAGTCTCAATCAGCCCCAGCATTTT.